The 7 T cell receptor beta chains given below trace back to one sample, sequenced in a study of synovial regulatory T cells in juvenile arthritis. Study-wide results and limits: Blood Treg cells that were inflammation-associated showed lower TCR diversity than other blood Treg cells.

Generated by immunoSEQ multiplex PCR, the TCRdb table keeps only in-frame clones and is missing some. The repertoire table contains around 850 clones. The antigens of these receptors remain unknown. The sample taken for sequencing was Treg cells from blood. Noted subset: HLA-DR+ inflammation-associated blood Treg cells. These receptors originate from a donor between 2 and 35 years old with juvenile idiopathic arthritis.

This clone is labeled medium-sized based on frequency. The chain links TRBV7-3 to TRBJ2-5; TCRdb lists TRBD1, though no DNA is available to test this call. Germline CDR1 reads SGHTA; CDR2 reads FQGTGA. The CDR3 runs to 13 residues. No DNA sequence is on record. The CDR3 loop is CASSPHSQETQYF. Variable domain in full (rest from reference TRBV7-3 and TRBJ2-5): GAGVSQTPSNKVTEKGKYVELRCDPISGHTALYWYRQSLGQGPEFLIYFQGTGAADDSGLPNDRFFAVRPEGSVSTLKIQRTERGDSAVYLCASSPHSQETQYFGPGTRLLVL.

The chain carries TRBV19 and TRBJ1-2; the D call of TRBD1 rests on TCRdb alone, since no DNA is present to check it. Germline values: CDR1 LNHDA, CDR2 SQIVND (reference sequence). This CDR3 spans 15 amino acids. The entry carries no DNA sequence. Here the CDR3 reads CASSIVHRGNYGYTF.

This clone registers medium-sized (0.01 to 0.1%) by frequency. The rearrangement uses TRBV25-1 and TRBJ1-1; checking the TCRdb D call of TRBD1 is not possible without DNA. Germline CDR1 reads MGHDK; CDR2 reads SYGVNS. CDR3 length: 12 residues. No DNA sequence is on record. This CDR3 is CASSGQATEAFF.

Considering frequency, this clone is medium-sized. The J gene is TRBJ1-5, the V gene TRBV7-9; absent DNA, TCRdb's TRBD1 call cannot be checked. CDR3 length: 12 amino acids. No nucleotide data were recorded. The germline gives CDR1 SEHNR, CDR2 FQNEAQ (reference sequence). The chain's CDR3 is CASSSQGEPQHF.

This clone counts as medium-sized (0.01 to 0.1%) by frequency. The chain combines TRBV20-1 with TRBJ1-3. Germline V lookup: CDR1 DFQATT, CDR2 SNEGSKA (reference sequence). The CDR3 runs to 11 residues. A DNA sequence was not provided. CDR3 loop: CSAGRGNTIYF.

Considering frequency, this clone is medium-sized. The CDR3 loop is CASSLIEATEAFF. The chain links TRBV5-1 to TRBJ1-1. The CDR3 sequence is 13 residues long. There is no recorded DNA. From germline, CDR1 is SGHRS and CDR2 YFSETQ.

Measured by frequency, this clone is large. This rearrangement joins TRBV10-3 to TRBJ1-6; the TCRdb call, TRBD1, lacks DNA for checking. This CDR3 has 14 amino acids. No nucleotide data were recorded. Germline lookup yields CDR1 ENHRY and CDR2 SYGVKD. CDR3 region: CAISARETGVPLHF.